The 3 T cell receptor beta chains below all came from one sample that was sequenced in a study of shared clonotypes between healthy human individuals. Method: immunoSEQ multiplex PCR; TCRdb's copy keeps in-frame clones and lacks some. The sample holds 2 million or so clones; 85% to 95% are singletons and the top ten take 0.1% to 0.15%. Sample: naive CD4+ T cells sorted from blood. Subset given: CD45RA+ positively selected. These TCRs come from a man aged 18 to 30 in good health.

This clone occurred once. Other DNA sequences from this sample encode an identical CDR3 as well. This rearrangement joins TRBV2 to TRBJ1-3, with D possibly TRBD1 on 5 matching bases. The germline V gene encodes CDR1 SNHLY and CDR2 FYNNEI. V was cut by 8 bases and J by 4 bases, with 9 bases left in between. This CDR3 is built from 12 residues. The chain's CDR3 is CASGGSGNTIYF. The CDR3, as DNA: TGTGCCAGCGGGGGTTCCGGAAACACCATATATTTT. Looking up the rest from reference TRBV2 and TRBJ1-3 gives the full variable domain: EPEVTQTPSHQVTQMGQEVILRCVPISNHLYFYWYRQILGQKVEFLVSFYNNEISEKSEIFDDQFSVERPDGSNFTLKIRSTKLEDSAMYFCASGGSGNTIYFGEGSWLTVV.

The chain links TRBV29-1 to TRBJ1-2, with a tentative D call TRBD1 (5 bases). In germline, CDR1 is SQVTM, CDR2 ANQGSEA. The germline V and J ends were trimmed by 3 bases and 5 bases, with 13 bases remaining between them. The CDR3 is 13 amino acids. CDR3 sequence reads: CSVEDNKRYGYTF. CDR3 sequence (DNA): TGCAGCGTTGAGGACAACAAACGTTATGGCTACACCTTC.

V gene TRBV4-1 combines with J gene TRBJ1-1; D not resolved. The V and J ends lost 1 base and 1 base respectively, with 7 bases between them. CDR1 is MGHRA, CDR2 YSYEKL, per germline. The CDR3 spans 14 residues. The DNA of the CDR3 is TGCGCCAGCAGCCAAGCTGTCCGGAACACTGAAGCTTTCTTT. This gives the protein CASSQAVRNTEAFF.